Listed below are T cell receptor beta chains from one sample, sequenced in a study of blood T cell repertoires in COVID-19. Only in-frame clones appear in the TCRdb table, and some are missing; sequencing was by immunoSEQ multiplex PCR. The table records 300,000 to 450,000 clones, about 89% of them present only once. Sequencing was carried out using PBMCs or T cells enriched from blood (not recorded which). All receptors derive from a man aged 40-49 years in a cohort exposed to, infected with or recovered from COVID-19 (not recorded which). The CDR3 runs from the conserved cysteine through the conserved F or W. The D gene is left open where the match is weak. Clone size is given for some rows only: seen once, a few or many times, or a class if the clone is expanded.

. TRBJ2-1 TRBV15 TRBD2 TGTGCCACCAGCAGAGAGAGCTCTAGCGGGAGGAACAATGAGCAGTTCTTC CATSRESSSGRNNEQFF
. TRBJ2-1 TRBV11-2 TRBD2 TGTGCCACTAGCTTCAGGACTAGCGGATACAATGAGCAGTTCTTC CATSFRTSGYNEQFF
. TRBJ1-5 TRBV20-1 . TGCAGTGCTAGTGTTACAGTGAGCAATCAGCCCCAGCATTTT CSASVTVSNQPQHF
. TRBJ2-7 TRBV10-3 . TGTGCCATCAGCGGGACTCCGAGCTCCTACGAGCAGTACTTC CAISGTPSSYEQYF
. TRBJ2-1 TRBV7-9 . TGTGCCAGCAGCTTAGCCGGTGAGAATGAGCAGTTCTTC CASSLAGENEQFF
once TRBJ2-2 TRBV10-3 TRBD2 TGTGCCATCAGTGCCCGGGAGGCCGCGAACACCGGGGAGCTGTTTTTT CAISAREAANTGELFF
few TRBJ1-1 TRBV6-5 . TGTGCCAGCAGGCTGAGCCTTCCCACGGGGGCTTTCTTT CASRLSLPTGAFF
. TRBJ2-3 TRBV29-1 . TGCAGCGTTGTAGTGGCGACTAGCACAGATACGCAGTATTTT CSVVVATSTDTQYF
. TRBJ1-6 TRBV7-6 . TGTGCCAGCAGCCCTAACCCTTCAGACCGACTTGATTCACCCCTCCACTTT CASSPNPSDRLDSPLHF
. TRBJ2-1 TRBV11-2 TRBD2 TGTGCCAGCAGCTTAGGGACTAGCGGGAGTGTAAGGAGGGAGTTCTTC CASSLGTSGSVRREFF
. TRBJ2-5 TRBV27 . TGTGCCAGCAGTAGGACCGGAGGAGGGCCTCGCGGAGAGACCCAGTACTTC CASSRTGGGPRGETQYF
. TRBJ2-1 TRBV5-6 TRBD1 TGTGCCAGCAGATTACTCGCCGGGACAGGTAACAATGAGCAGTTCTTC CASRLLAGTGNNEQFF
. TRBJ2-5 TRBV5-1 . TGCGCCAGCAGCTTCTCAGGAACAGAGACCCAGTACTTC CASSFSGTETQYF
. TRBJ2-5 TRBV6-1 . TGTGCCAGCAGTGAATATACAGGGCCAGAGACCCAGTACTTC CASSEYTGPETQYF
. TRBJ1-2 TRBV7-9 TRBD1 TGTGCCAGCAGCTCGGGACAGGGGGCTATTGGCTACACCTTC CASSSGQGAIGYTF
. TRBJ1-5 TRBV28 . TGTGCCAGCAGTCCCCGCGGGGGACGGAATCAGCCCCAGCATTTT CASSPRGGRNQPQHF
once TRBJ2-1 TRBV9 . TGTGCCAGCAGCGTAGCGGGAGTTGGGAATGAGCAGTTCTTC CASSVAGVGNEQFF
. TRBJ1-1 TRBV28 . TGTGCCAGCAGTTTAGGCGGGAACACTGAAGCTTTCTTT CASSLGGNTEAFF